This T cell receptor beta chain originates from a study of blood T cells in healthy people across ages. The study, taken as a whole, reports: Both higher diversity and more naive CD4+ cells marked long-lived donors when set against aged donors. Researchers report that TCR beta diversity correlated strongly with naive T cell percentage.

About this clonotype itself: Its antigen is still unknown.

This CDR3 spans 12 amino acids. V lost 5 bases to trimming and J lost 5 bases, with 9 bases between them. CDR1 SGHTA and CDR2 FQGNSA come from the germline V gene. Combining a sample-barcoded 5' primer with a J-beta primer mix, a second PCR ran for 7 to 11 cycles. TCRdb re-called the 5' RACE reads with MiXCR, one entry per CDR3 protein. The sample has hundreds of thousands of distinct CDR3 sequences, under 45% seen once. The source material was blood. The J gene is TRBJ1-1, the V gene TRBV7-2, with D perhaps matching TRBD1 (5 bases). The sequence was collected from a man between 60 and 75 years old in good health. CDR3 sequence (DNA): TGTGCCAGCAGCCGGGGGGGGACTGAAGCTTTCTTT. Translation: CASSRGGTEAFF.